The 2 T cell receptor beta chains below come from one sample, sequenced in a study of cytomegalovirus exposure and HLA in healthy donors. The method was immunoSEQ multiplex PCR; TCRdb's version includes in-frame clones alone and lacks a portion of them. The table has more than 300,000 clones, 75% to 90% seen once; the top ten hold around 0.84%. The sequenced sample consisted of PBMCs. The receptors were gathered from a woman younger than 35 in good health and CMV-seronegative.

This rearrangement joins TRBV15 to TRBJ2-6, with D possibly being TRBD1 (6 bases). CDR1 and CDR2 (germline): LNHNV, YYDKDF (reference sequence). This CDR3 has 13 amino acids. V was shortened by 1 base and J by 18 bases, with 16 bases between the two germline ends. Here the CDR3 reads CATSRASDSPRTF. In DNA, the CDR3 is TGTGCCACCAGCAGAGCCTCGGACAGTCCCCGGACTTTC. Combining the CDR3 with reference TRBV15 and TRBJ2-6 gives the whole variable domain DAMVIQNPRYQVTQFGKPVTLSCSQTLNHNVMYWYQQKSSQAPKLLFHYYDKDFNNEADTPDNFQSRRPNTSFCFLDIRSPGLGDTAMYLCATSRASDSPRTFGAGSRLTVL.

This chain connects TRBV19 to TRBJ2-1; 10 bases line up with TRBD1. Germline CDR1 reads LNHDA; CDR2 reads SQIVND (reference sequence). Trimming cost V 10 bases and J 3 bases; bases outside gene matches: 3. The CDR3 sequence is 13 residues long. The CDR3 sequence: CATRTGGYNEQFF. CDR3 nucleotides: TGTGCCACCCGGACAGGGGGCTACAATGAGCAGTTCTTC.